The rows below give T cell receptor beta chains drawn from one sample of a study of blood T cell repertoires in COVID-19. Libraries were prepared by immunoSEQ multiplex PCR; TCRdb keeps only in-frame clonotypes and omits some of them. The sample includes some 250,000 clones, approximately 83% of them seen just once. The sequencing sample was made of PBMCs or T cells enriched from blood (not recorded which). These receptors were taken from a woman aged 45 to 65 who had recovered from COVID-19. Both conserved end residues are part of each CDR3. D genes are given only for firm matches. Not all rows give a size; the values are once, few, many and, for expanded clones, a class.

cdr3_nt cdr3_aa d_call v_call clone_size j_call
TGTGCCAGCTCACCTCTCGGTATTTCGGGACAGGGGAGGAATGAGCAGTTCTTC CASSPLGISGQGRNEQFF TRBD1 TRBV18 NA TRBJ2-1
TGTGCCAGCAGCTTAGTGGGGGCTAGGGAGACCCAGTACTTC CASSLVGARETQYF NA TRBV7-2 NA TRBJ2-5
TGTGCCAGCAGCTTCGGACCCCGGGGGACTGAAAAACTGTTTTTT CASSFGPRGTEKLFF NA TRBV7-6 NA TRBJ1-4
TGTGCCAGCAGCTCTTTATCCCAAGCGGTCCCAACCTACAATGAGCAGTTCTTC CASSSLSQAVPTYNEQFF NA TRBV7-9 once TRBJ2-1
TGTGCCAGTAGTATTTACGGACAGAACGAGCAGTACTTC CASSIYGQNEQYF NA TRBV19 NA TRBJ2-7
TGTGCCAGCGGACAAATCTACGAGCAGTACTTC CASGQIYEQYF NA TRBV2 NA TRBJ2-7
TGTGCCAGCAGCCAAGATCACGGACAGGGTGGCTATGGCTACACCTTC CASSQDHGQGGYGYTF TRBD1 TRBV4-2 NA TRBJ1-2
TGTGCCAGCAGTTACTCGGGGGGTTATGAGCAGTTCTTC CASSYSGGYEQFF NA TRBV6-5 once TRBJ2-1
TGTGCCAGCAGCGCCGGACTACCCTACGAGCAGTACTTC CASSAGLPYEQYF NA TRBV9 NA TRBJ2-7
TGCAGTGCTAGTAGGCAGGGCGACGAGCAGTACTTC CSASRQGDEQYF NA TRBV20-1 NA TRBJ2-7
TGTGCCAGCAGCTTAGCGACAGTGATAGCAATCAGCCCCCAGCATTTT CASSLATVIAISPQHF NA TRBV7-8 NA TRBJ1-5
TGTGCCACCGGACAGGGCGGCAATCAGCCCCAGCATTTT CATGQGGNQPQHF TRBD1 TRBV28 NA TRBJ1-5
TGTGCCACCAGCAGAGCGAGGGTGAGGGAAAAACTGTTTTTT CATSRARVREKLFF NA TRBV15 NA TRBJ1-4
TGTGCCAGCAGTGATAGCGGGAGTCGGGACGAGCAGTACTTC CASSDSGSRDEQYF TRBD2 TRBV6-1 NA TRBJ2-7
TGTGCCTTCAACAGGGGATCTGAAGCTTTCTTT CAFNRGSEAFF TRBD1 TRBV30 NA TRBJ1-1
TGTGCCAGCAGCCCCCGGACTAGCGGGGAGACCCAGTACTTC CASSPRTSGETQYF TRBD2 TRBV7-9 few TRBJ2-5
TGTGCCAGCACCCGGGTCGGGAATTCACCCCTCCACTTT CASTRVGNSPLHF NA TRBV28 NA TRBJ1-6
TGTGCCAGCAGCCAAGAGGGACTAGCGTCTTTTACGAACACCGGGGAGCTGTTTTTT CASSQEGLASFTNTGELFF TRBD2 TRBV3-1/TRBV3-2 NA TRBJ2-2
TGCGCCAGCAGGGGAGTCTATAATTCACCCCTCCACTTT CASRGVYNSPLHF NA TRBV5-1 NA TRBJ1-6
TGTGCCAGCAGTTTATACCCGGGGGGAATGAACACTGAAGCTTTCTTT CASSLYPGGMNTEAFF NA TRBV27 NA TRBJ1-1
TGCGCCAGCAGCCAAGAAGGTGGGGGAGGCCGGAATCAGCCCCAGCATTTT CASSQEGGGGRNQPQHF NA TRBV4-1 NA TRBJ1-5
TGTGCTAGCAGCCCTCCCGGGACAGACACGAAAGGGGATCAGCCCCAGCATTTT CASSPPGTDTKGDQPQHF TRBD1 TRBV7-7 NA TRBJ1-5
TGCGCCAGCAGCCAAGACAGGGGGTGGGAAAATGAGCAGTTCTTC CASSQDRGWENEQFF TRBD1 TRBV4-1 few TRBJ2-1
TGTGCCAGCAGTTACTCGATCGAGGGAATCAATGGCTACACCTTC CASSYSIEGINGYTF NA TRBV6-5 NA TRBJ1-2
TGCAGCGTTGAATCAGGGCCCGGGCAGCCCCAGCATTTT CSVESGPGQPQHF NA TRBV29-1 once TRBJ1-5
TGTGCCAGCAGCCAAATAGACGGACTCTATGGCTACACCTTC CASSQIDGLYGYTF NA TRBV3-1/TRBV3-2 NA TRBJ1-2
TGTGCCACCAAGAGCGGGACCGCAGATACGCAGTATTTT CATKSGTADTQYF TRBD2 TRBV19 NA TRBJ2-3
TGCGCCAGCAGGCCGACCGGGACAGGGGGCTTGAACACTGAAGCTTTCTTT CASRPTGTGGLNTEAFF TRBD1 TRBV5-1 once TRBJ1-1
TGTGCCACCTCAGGAGACCAGGGGGTTCAGCCCCAGCATTTT CATSGDQGVQPQHF TRBD1 TRBV27 NA TRBJ1-5
TGTGCCAGCAGCGTAGGGTCAAGCGGGACGTACTACGAGCAGTACTTC CASSVGSSGTYYEQYF TRBD2 TRBV9 NA TRBJ2-7
TGTGCCAGCAGTATCCTGGGGGGGGTGCAGTTCTTC CASSILGGVQFF TRBD2 TRBV25-1 NA TRBJ2-1
TGTGCCAGCAGCTTCGGACAGGGGTACTACGAGCAGTACTTC CASSFGQGYYEQYF TRBD1 TRBV5-6 NA TRBJ2-7
TGTGCCAGCAGTTCCCGGGGGACTAGCGGGAGGGGAAGGGAGACCCAGTACTTC CASSSRGTSGRGRETQYF TRBD2 TRBV28 NA TRBJ2-5
TGTGCCAGCAGCCCCCCCCCGCGGGAGGGCCGGAATGAGCAGTTCTTC CASSPPPREGRNEQFF TRBD2 TRBV5-4 NA TRBJ2-1
TGCGCCAGCAGTCGGGGTAGCGGGAGAGTTTTGGTAGACGAGCAGTTCTTC CASSRGSGRVLVDEQFF TRBD2 TRBV23-1 NA TRBJ2-1
TGCGCCAGCAGCCCTGGACAGATTCAAGAGACCCAGTACTTC CASSPGQIQETQYF NA TRBV5-1 NA TRBJ2-5
TGCGCCAGCAGGGGGAGCCTGAACACTGAAGCTTTCTTT CASRGSLNTEAFF NA TRBV10-2 NA TRBJ1-1
TGTGCCAGCAGCCAGGGACTAGGGGACCCCTACGAGCAGTACTTC CASSQGLGDPYEQYF TRBD2 TRBV4-2 NA TRBJ2-7
TGTGCCAGCAGCCAAACGGGACACCGAACTGAAGCTTTCTTT CASSQTGHRTEAFF NA TRBV3-1/TRBV3-2 NA TRBJ1-1
TGTGCCAGCAGCCAAGAGTTTCAGGATGTGGGAAACACCATATATTTT CASSQEFQDVGNTIYF NA TRBV14 NA TRBJ1-3
TGTGCCAGCAGTTTGGGACTAGCGGGAATTTACAAGTTCTTC CASSLGLAGIYKFF TRBD2 TRBV27 once TRBJ2-1
TGTGCCAGCAGTTACTATCCAGATCTTAACTATGGCTACACCTTC CASSYYPDLNYGYTF NA TRBV6-5 NA TRBJ1-2
TGTGCCAGCAGCGGACCAGGGTCCACTGAAGCTTTCTTT CASSGPGSTEAFF NA TRBV11-1 NA TRBJ1-1
TGTGCCAGCAGCGTCGGGAGCCGCACCGGGGAGCTGTTTTTT CASSVGSRTGELFF NA TRBV5-4 NA TRBJ2-2
TGCGCCAGCAGCTTGGGCGGAGGGGGACAGGGCAATCAGCCCCAGCATTTT CASSLGGGGQGNQPQHF TRBD1 TRBV5-1 once TRBJ1-5